This T cell receptor (beta chain) was sequenced during a study of blood T cells in healthy people across ages. Notes on this clonotype: Its antigen is unknown. One end of the junction varies from germline; a read error may be responsible.

The study's findings and limits: The diversity estimates, figures obtained from one million T cells, were considered underestimates.

Together with a sample-barcoded 5' primer, a J-beta primer mix was included in a second PCR lasting roughly 7 to 11 cycles. TCRdb reprocessed the 5' RACE reads with MiXCR, giving one entry per CDR3 protein. Of around 1,800,000 distinct CDR3 sequences in the sample, about two fifths were seen once. This CDR3 has 14 amino acids. Germline V gene lookup returns CDR1 DFQATT and CDR2 SNEGSKA (reference sequence). There were at least 5 micrograms of total RNA extracted from every sample. This rearrangement joins TRBV20-1 to TRBJ2-2; D possibly matches TRBD1 or TRBD2 (5 bases each). The clonotype comes from a human donor in good health. The specimen sequenced was blood. CDR3 DNA sequence: TGCAGTGCTAGTTCCGGTTCGGACACCGGGGAGCGGTTTTTT. Its translation: CSASSGSDTGERFF.